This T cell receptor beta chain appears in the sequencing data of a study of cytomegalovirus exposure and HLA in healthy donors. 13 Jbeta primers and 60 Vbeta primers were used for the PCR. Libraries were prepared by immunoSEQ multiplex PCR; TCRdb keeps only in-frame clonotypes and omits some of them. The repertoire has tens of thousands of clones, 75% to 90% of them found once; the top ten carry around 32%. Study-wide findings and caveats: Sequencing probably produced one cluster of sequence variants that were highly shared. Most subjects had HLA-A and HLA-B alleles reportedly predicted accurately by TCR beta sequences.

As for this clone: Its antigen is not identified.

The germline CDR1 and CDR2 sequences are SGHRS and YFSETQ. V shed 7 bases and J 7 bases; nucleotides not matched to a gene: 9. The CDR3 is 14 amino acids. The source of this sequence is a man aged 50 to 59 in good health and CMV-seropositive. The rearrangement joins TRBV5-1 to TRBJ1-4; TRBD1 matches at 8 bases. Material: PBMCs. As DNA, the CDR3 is TGCGCCAGCGGACGGACAGGGCTGAGTGAAAAACTGTTTTTT. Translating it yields CASGRTGLSEKLFF.